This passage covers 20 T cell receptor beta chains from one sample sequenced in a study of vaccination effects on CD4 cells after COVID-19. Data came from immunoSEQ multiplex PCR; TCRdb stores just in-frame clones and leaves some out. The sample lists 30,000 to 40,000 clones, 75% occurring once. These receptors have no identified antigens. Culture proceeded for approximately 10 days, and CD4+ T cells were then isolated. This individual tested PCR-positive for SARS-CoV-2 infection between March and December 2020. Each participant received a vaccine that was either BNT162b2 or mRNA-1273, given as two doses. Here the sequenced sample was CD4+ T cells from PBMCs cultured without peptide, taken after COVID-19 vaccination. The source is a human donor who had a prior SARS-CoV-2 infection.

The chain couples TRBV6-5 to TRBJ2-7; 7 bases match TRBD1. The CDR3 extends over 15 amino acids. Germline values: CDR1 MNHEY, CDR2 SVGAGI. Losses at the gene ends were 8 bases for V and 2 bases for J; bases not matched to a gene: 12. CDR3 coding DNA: TGTGCCAGCGTCGAGGTTACAGGGGTGGCCTACGAGCAGTACTTC. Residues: CASVEVTGVAYEQYF.

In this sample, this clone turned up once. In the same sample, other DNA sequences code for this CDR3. CDR3: CASSVGPNTDTQYF. In DNA, the CDR3 is TGTGCCAGCAGCGTAGGCCCTAACACAGATACGCAGTATTTT. V usage is TRBV9 and J usage is TRBJ2-3; D is unresolved. Germline values: CDR1 SGDLS, CDR2 YYNGEE. Trimming removed 0 bases from V and 2 bases from J, with 7 bases in between. CDR3 length: 14 amino acids.

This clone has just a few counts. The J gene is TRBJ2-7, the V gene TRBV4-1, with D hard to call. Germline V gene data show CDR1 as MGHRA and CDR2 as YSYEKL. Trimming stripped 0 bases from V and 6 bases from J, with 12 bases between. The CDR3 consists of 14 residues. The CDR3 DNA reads TGCGCCAGCAGCCAAGATTGGGGATCACTCGAGCAGTACTTC. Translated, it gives CASSQDWGSLEQYF.

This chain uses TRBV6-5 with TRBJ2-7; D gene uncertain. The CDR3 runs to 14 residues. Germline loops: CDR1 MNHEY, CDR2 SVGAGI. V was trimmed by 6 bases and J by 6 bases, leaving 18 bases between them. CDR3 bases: TGTGCCAGCAGCGTTGAATCAGCCCACTCCGAGCAGTACTTC. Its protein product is CASSVESAHSEQYF.

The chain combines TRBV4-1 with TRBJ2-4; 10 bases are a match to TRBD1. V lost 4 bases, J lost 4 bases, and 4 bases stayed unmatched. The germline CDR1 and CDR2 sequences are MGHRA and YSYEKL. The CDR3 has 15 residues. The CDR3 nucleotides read TGCGCCAGCAGCCTCGGGGACAGGGGAAAAAACATTCAGTACTTC. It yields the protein CASSLGDRGKNIQYF.

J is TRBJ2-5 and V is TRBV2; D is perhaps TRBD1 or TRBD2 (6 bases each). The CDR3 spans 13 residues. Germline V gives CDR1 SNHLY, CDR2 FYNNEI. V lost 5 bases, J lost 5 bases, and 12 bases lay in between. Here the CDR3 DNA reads TGTGCCAGCAGTCCGGACAGCGGGGAGACCCAGTACTTC. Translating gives CASSPDSGETQYF. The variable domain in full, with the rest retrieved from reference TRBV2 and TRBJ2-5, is EPEVTQTPSHQVTQMGQEVILRCVPISNHLYFYWYRQILGQKVEFLVSFYNNEISEKSEIFDDQFSVERPDGSNFTLKIRSTKLEDSAMYFCASSPDSGETQYFGPGTRLLVL.

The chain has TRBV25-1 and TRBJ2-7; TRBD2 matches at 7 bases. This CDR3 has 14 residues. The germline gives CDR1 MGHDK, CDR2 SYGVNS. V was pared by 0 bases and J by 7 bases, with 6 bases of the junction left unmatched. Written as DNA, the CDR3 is TGTGCCAGCAGTGAATATTCGGGAGGCTGGGAGCAGTACTTC. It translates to CASSEYSGGWEQYF.

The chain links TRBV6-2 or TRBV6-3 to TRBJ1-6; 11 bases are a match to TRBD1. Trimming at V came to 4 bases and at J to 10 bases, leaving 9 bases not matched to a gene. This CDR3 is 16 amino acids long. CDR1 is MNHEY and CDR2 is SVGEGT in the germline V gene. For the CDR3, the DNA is TGTGCCAGCAGTTGGGAATCCGGGACAGGGGGATCACCCCTCCACTTT. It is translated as CASSWESGTGGSPLHF.

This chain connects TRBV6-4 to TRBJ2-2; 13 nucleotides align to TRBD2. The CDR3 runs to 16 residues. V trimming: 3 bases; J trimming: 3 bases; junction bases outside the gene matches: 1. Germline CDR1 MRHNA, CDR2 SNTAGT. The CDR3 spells CASSEGLAGDTGELFF. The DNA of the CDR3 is TGTGCCAGCAGTGAAGGACTAGCGGGGGACACCGGGGAGCTGTTTTTT.

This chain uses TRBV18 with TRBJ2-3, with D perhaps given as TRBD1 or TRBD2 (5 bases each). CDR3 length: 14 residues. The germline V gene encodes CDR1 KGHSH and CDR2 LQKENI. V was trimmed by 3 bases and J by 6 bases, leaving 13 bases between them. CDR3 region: CASSPLPGTDTQYF. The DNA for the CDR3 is TGTGCCAGCTCACCGTTACCCGGGACGGATACGCAGTATTTT.

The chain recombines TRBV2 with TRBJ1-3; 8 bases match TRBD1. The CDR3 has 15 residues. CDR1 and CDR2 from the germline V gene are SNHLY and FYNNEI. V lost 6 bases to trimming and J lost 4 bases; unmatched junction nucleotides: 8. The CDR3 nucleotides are TGTGCCAGCAGCGCCACCAGGGGGCCGGGAAACACCATATATTTT. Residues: CASSATRGPGNTIYF.

DNA for the CDR3: TGTGCCAGCAGCCACAAAGCACGCGGAGTTGGAGGCTACACCTTC. Encoded protein: CASSHKARGVGGYTF. The chain employs TRBV7-9 and TRBJ1-2; no reliable D call. The V and J ends lost 5 bases and 8 bases respectively, with 21 bases between them. CDR1 is SEHNR and CDR2 is FQNEAQ in the germline V gene (reference sequence). The CDR3 has 15 residues. The variable domain in full, completed from reference TRBV7-9 and TRBJ1-2, reads DTGVSQNPRHKITKRGQNVTFRCDPISEHNRLYWYRQTLGQGPEFLTYFQNEAQLEKSRLLSDRFSAERPKGSFSTLEIQRTEQGDSAMYLCASSHKARGVGGYTFGSGTRLTVV.

CDR3 nucleotides: TGCGCCAGCAGCCAACTCCTTGGGGGTAGCGGCACAGATACGCAGTATTTT. Its protein product is CASSQLLGGSGTDTQYF. This chain uses TRBV4-3 with TRBJ2-3, with D possibly being TRBD1 or TRBD2 (5 bases each). The CDR3 runs 17 residues. Trimming pared 2 bases from V and 1 base from J, leaving 16 bases between. The germline gives CDR1 LGHNA, CDR2 YSLEER.

Written as DNA, the CDR3 is TGCGCCAGCAGTTCGACCGGACAGGGGACAAATACGCAGTATTTT. It codes for CASSSTGQGTNTQYF. The rearrangement links TRBV5-1 to TRBJ2-3; 9 bases are shared with TRBD1. CDR3 length: 15 amino acids. Per germline, CDR1 SGHRS and CDR2 YFSETQ. Trimming took 5 bases from V and 7 from J; bases not matched to a gene: 11.

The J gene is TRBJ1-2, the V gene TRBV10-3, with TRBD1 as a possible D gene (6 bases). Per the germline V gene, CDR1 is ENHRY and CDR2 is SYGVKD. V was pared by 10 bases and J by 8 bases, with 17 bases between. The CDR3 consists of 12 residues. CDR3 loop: CASAGTLTGYTF. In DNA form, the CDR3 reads TGTGCCAGCGCCGGGACACTCACCGGCTACACCTTC.

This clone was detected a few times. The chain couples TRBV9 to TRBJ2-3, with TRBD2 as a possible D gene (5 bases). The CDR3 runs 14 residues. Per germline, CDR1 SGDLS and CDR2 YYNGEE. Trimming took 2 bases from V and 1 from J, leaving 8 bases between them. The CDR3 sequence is CASSVRRGTDTQYF. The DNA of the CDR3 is TGTGCCAGCAGCGTCCGGCGGGGCACAGATACGCAGTATTTT.

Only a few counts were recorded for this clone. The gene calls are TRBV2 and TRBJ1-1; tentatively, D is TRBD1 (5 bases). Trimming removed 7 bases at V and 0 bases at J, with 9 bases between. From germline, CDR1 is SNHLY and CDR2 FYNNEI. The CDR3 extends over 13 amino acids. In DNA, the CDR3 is TGTGCCAGCACTAGGGGTTTGAACACTGAAGCTTTCTTT. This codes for CASTRGLNTEAFF.

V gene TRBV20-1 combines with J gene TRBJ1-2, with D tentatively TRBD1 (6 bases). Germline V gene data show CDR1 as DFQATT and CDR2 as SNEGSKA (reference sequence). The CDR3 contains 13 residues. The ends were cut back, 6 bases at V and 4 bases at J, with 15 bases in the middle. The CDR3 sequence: CSASLTGIYGYTF. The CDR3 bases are TGCAGTGCGAGTTTAACAGGGATCTATGGCTACACCTTC.

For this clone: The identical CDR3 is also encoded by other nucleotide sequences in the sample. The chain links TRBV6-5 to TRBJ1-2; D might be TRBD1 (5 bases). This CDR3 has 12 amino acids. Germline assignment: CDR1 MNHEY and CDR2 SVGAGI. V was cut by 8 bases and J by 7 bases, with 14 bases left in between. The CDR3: CASRRQGGGYTF. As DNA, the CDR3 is TGTGCCAGCCGCCGGCAGGGCGGTGGCTACACCTTC.

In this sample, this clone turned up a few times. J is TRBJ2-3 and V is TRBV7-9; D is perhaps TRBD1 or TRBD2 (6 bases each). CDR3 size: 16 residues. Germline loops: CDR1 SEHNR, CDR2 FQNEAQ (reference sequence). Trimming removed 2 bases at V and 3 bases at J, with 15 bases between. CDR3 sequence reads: CASSLLDGGWTDTQYF. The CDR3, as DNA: TGTGCCAGCAGCTTACTTGACGGGGGCTGGACAGATACGCAGTATTTT.